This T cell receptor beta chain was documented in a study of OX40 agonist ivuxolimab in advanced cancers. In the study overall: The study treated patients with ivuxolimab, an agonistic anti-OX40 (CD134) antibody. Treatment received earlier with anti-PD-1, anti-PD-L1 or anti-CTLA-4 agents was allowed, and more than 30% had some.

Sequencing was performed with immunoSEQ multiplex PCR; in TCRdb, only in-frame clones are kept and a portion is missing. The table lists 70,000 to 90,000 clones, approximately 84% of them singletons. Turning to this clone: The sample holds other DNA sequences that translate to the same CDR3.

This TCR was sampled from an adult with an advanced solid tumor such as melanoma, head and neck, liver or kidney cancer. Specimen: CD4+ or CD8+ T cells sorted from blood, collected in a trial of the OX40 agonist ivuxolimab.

The CDR3 coding sequence is TGTGCCAGCTCACCGTCCGGCGGGGACACAGATACGCAGTATTTT. Translated, it gives CASSPSGGDTDTQYF. The J gene is TRBJ2-3, the V gene TRBV18; D might be TRBD2 (6 bases). The CDR3 spans 15 residues. From germline, CDR1 is KGHSH and CDR2 LQKENI. The V and J ends lost 3 bases and 2 bases respectively, with 12 bases between them.